This T cell receptor (beta chain) came from a study of regulatory T cells in long-lasting Graves disease. This clonotype was recorded many times. Germline is not matched at one junction end, which may reflect a read error. The CDR3 covers 13 residues. CDR1 ENHRY and CDR2 SYGVKD come from the germline V gene. Construction of the TCR beta libraries employed iRepertoire HTBI primers in conjunction with Arm-PCR of CDR3 regions. A single record per CDR3 protein comes from TCRdb applying MiXCR to the multiplex PCR reads. The sample holds fewer than 400,000 distinct CDR3 sequences, roughly 18% seen once. Time point given: newly diagnosed GD, antithyroid drugs for less than 3 months. There was RNA extracted from PBMCs, and the TCR library was made from it.

The source of this sequence is a female donor with Graves disease. The sequences come from peripheral blood mononuclear cells (PBMCs), collected at new diagnosis, from a patient treated with antithyroid drugs. The chain links TRBV10-3 to TRBJ2-1, with D perhaps assigned TRBD1 or TRBD2 (5 bases each). The CDR3 bases are TGTGCCATCGGTGAGGGACCTCGCAATGAGCAGTTCTTC. Protein sequence: CAIGEGPRNEQFF.